The 14 T cell receptor beta chains listed next were all sequenced from one sample in a study of shared clonotypes between healthy human individuals. It was CD45RO-negative cells, positively selected for CCR7, that made up naive CD8 cells, with terminally differentiated effector memory CD45RA+ cells excluded. The data were produced by immunoSEQ multiplex PCR, yet TCRdb's version contains in-frame clones alone and is incomplete. The sample carries fewer than 850,000 clones, roughly 96% recorded once. The sample consisted of naive CD8+ T cells sorted from blood. These receptors came from a man between 25 and 39 years old in good health.

The chain has TRBV5-6 and TRBJ2-1; 7 bases fit TRBD1. There are 17 residues in the CDR3. V trimming: 0 bases; J trimming: 2 bases; junction bases outside the gene matches: 8. In germline, CDR1 is SGHDT, CDR2 YYEEEE. CDR3 amino acids: CASSLAPRGIPYNEQFF. The CDR3 nucleotides read TGTGCCAGCAGCTTGGCTCCCAGGGGGATCCCCTACAATGAGCAGTTCTTC.

The count of this clone is one. CDR3 DNA sequence: TGTGCCAGCAGCGCGGACAGTTCCATACACGAGCAGTACTTC. It encodes CASSADSSIHEQYF. V and J are TRBV9 and TRBJ2-7; possibly TRBD1 for D (6 bases). Trimming took 3 bases from V and 5 from J, leaving 15 bases between them. CDR1 is SGDLS, CDR2 YYNGEE, per germline. The CDR3 contains 14 residues.

This clone was seen once. Other nucleotide sequences in the sample specify the same CDR3. DNA of the CDR3: TGTGCCAGTAGTCTAGCGGGACTCTCCTACAATGAGCAGTTCTTC. Protein: CASSLAGLSYNEQFF. The chain is built from TRBV19 and TRBJ2-1; 9 nucleotides agree with TRBD2. The length of the CDR3 is 15 residues. The germline V gene encodes CDR1 LNHDA and CDR2 SQIVND (reference sequence). J was trimmed by 0 bases and V by 5 bases; bases with no gene match: 2.

The sample holds one count of this clone. The rearrangement joins TRBV7-9 to TRBJ2-7; the match to TRBD1 covers 8 bases. The CDR3 has 16 residues. Looked up from germline, CDR1 is SEHNR and CDR2 is FQNEAQ (reference sequence). The V and J ends lost 5 bases and 7 bases, in that order; junction bases with no gene match: 16. The CDR3 region is CASSAPSATGVVEQYF. In DNA form, the CDR3 reads TGTGCCAGCAGCGCACCATCCGCGACAGGGGTTGTTGAGCAGTACTTC.

The chain links TRBV11-2 to TRBJ1-2; D is perhaps TRBD1 (6 bases). The V gene's germline CDR1 is SGHAT and CDR2 FQNNGV. V dropped 7 bases and J dropped 9 bases, with 18 bases sitting between them. The CDR3 runs 13 residues. DNA of the CDR3: TGTGCCAGCATCGGTGGGGCAGGGGATCGCTACACCTTC. It encodes CASIGGAGDRYTF.

This clone was counted a single time. The chain combines TRBV9 with TRBJ2-2; D not certain. The CDR3 is made up of 13 amino acids. V was pared by 0 bases and J by 6 bases, with 6 bases between. Germline CDR1 is SGDLS and CDR2 is YYNGEE. CDR3 nucleotides: TGTGCCAGCAGCGTAGAGGTTTCCGGGGAGCTGTTTTTT. This encodes CASSVEVSGELFF.

The chain combines TRBV6-1 with TRBJ2-7, with 9 bases lining up with TRBD1. The CDR3 has 15 residues. The J segment lost 3 bases and the V segment lost 6 bases, leaving 9 bases of the junction unmatched. The germline gives CDR1 MNHNS, CDR2 SASEGT. CDR3 in amino acids: CASREQGAYHYEQYF. The CDR3 DNA sequence: TGTGCCAGCAGAGAACAGGGGGCTTACCACTACGAGCAGTACTTC.

This sequence joins TRBV13 and TRBJ1-1; TRBD1 might be the D (6 bases). CDR1 is PRHDT and CDR2 is FYEKMQ in the germline V gene (reference sequence). V was shortened by 5 bases and J by 1 base, with 11 bases between the two germline ends. This CDR3 region has 14 residues. In DNA, the CDR3 is TGTGCCAGCAGCCCCCGGACAGAGAACACTGAAGCTTTCTTT. It encodes CASSPRTENTEAFF.

The rearrangement uses TRBV27 and TRBJ2-7; a weak D match, TRBD1 (6 bases). There are 14 residues in the CDR3. The V end was cut by 9 bases, the J end by 3 bases, with 18 bases between. Germline CDR1 MNHEY, CDR2 SMNVEV (reference sequence). CDR3 in amino acids: CASSPGQEVYEQYF. DNA for the CDR3: TGTGCCAGTTCTCCGGGACAAGAAGTCTACGAGCAGTACTTC.

This clone showed up just once. This sequence joins TRBV2 and TRBJ2-3, with D uncertain. The CDR3 totals 14 residues. Deletions cut 3 bases from V and 1 base from J, with 8 bases between. Germline values: CDR1 SNHLY, CDR2 FYNNEI. The CDR3: CASSEILGTDTQYF. The CDR3, as DNA: TGTGCCAGCAGTGAGATTTTAGGCACAGATACGCAGTATTTT.

The rearrangement links TRBV27 to TRBJ2-3, with 9 bases identical to TRBD2. This CDR3 contains 15 residues. The V segment lost 6 bases and the J segment 6 bases; nucleotides outside the gene matches: 10. The V gene's germline CDR1 is MNHEY and CDR2 SMNVEV (reference sequence). CDR3 sequence: CASSKTGLARDTQYF. The CDR3 DNA reads as TGTGCCAGCAGCAAAACCGGACTAGCGAGGGATACGCAGTATTTT.

The chain joins TRBV6-4 to TRBJ2-7; D remains ambiguous. The germline gives CDR1 MRHNA, CDR2 SNTAGT. The CDR3 spans 15 residues. V lost 8 bases and J 3 bases, leaving 20 bases between the germline ends. The chain's CDR3 is CASLILCLSIYEQYF. In DNA, the CDR3 is TGTGCCAGCTTAATTCTGTGTCTCTCGATCTACGAGCAGTACTTC.

This chain links TRBV4-3 with TRBJ2-1; D possibly corresponds to TRBD2 (6 bases). The CDR3 loop spans 16 amino acids. The V end was cut by 1 base, the J end by 6 bases, with 16 bases between. The germline V gene encodes CDR1 LGHNA and CDR2 YSLEER. The chain's CDR3 is CASSQGHSGVLNEQFF. The CDR3 DNA sequence: TGCGCCAGCAGCCAAGGCCATTCGGGAGTGCTCAATGAGCAGTTCTTC.

The chain carries TRBV7-2 and TRBJ2-1; tentative D call: TRBD1 (5 bases). Trimming took off 1 base at V and 3 bases at J, with 16 bases between the two ends. The CDR3 totals 17 residues. Germline V CDR1 and CDR2: SGHTA, FQGNSA. CDR3 nucleotide sequence: TGTGCCAGCAGCTTAGGTTGGGGCTTGTCAGACTACAATGAGCAGTTCTTC. It translates to CASSLGWGLSDYNEQFF.